A selection of T cell receptor beta chains follows, all from one sample in a study of technical replicates of blood from several donors. This table comes from immunoSEQ multiplex PCR, and its TCRdb copy is limited to in-frame clones, with some not included. This sample has more than 70,000 clones, with around 96% found just once. Material for sequencing was T cells isolated from PBMCs. The receptors stem from a human donor in good health. The CDR3 runs from the conserved cysteine through the conserved F or W. Fields, in order: J gene, D gene, V gene, clone size, CDR3 protein, CDR3 DNA. D genes are given only for firm matches. Some rows have no size entry. The others give once, few or many, or a class for an expanded clone.

>TRBJ2-2|TRBD2|TRBV9|-
CASSLGLAGANGELFF
TGTGCCAGCAGCTTAGGACTAGCGGGAGCGAACGGGGAGCTGTTTTTT
>TRBJ1-1|TRBD1|TRBV11-3|-
CASSGRTGDTEAFF
TGTGCCAGCAGCGGGCGGACAGGCGACACTGAAGCTTTCTTT
>TRBJ2-3|TRBD2|TRBV30|-
CASRTSSTQYF
TGTGCCTCCCGGACTAGCTCTACGCAGTATTTT
>TRBJ1-1|-|TRBV28|-
CANHTGSPDTEAFF
TGTGCCAACCATACAGGGAGCCCTGACACTGAAGCTTTCTTT
>TRBJ2-1|TRBD2|TRBV5-1|-
CASSSTRREGYNEQFF
TGCGCCAGCAGCTCGACGAGGCGGGAGGGCTACAATGAGCAGTTCTTC
>TRBJ2-7|TRBD2|TRBV5-5|once
CASNKLAGGWHEQYF
TGTGCCAGCAATAAACTAGCGGGTGGATGGCACGAGCAGTACTTC
>TRBJ2-7|TRBD2|TRBV6-6|-
CASSPRQREGDEQYF
TGTGCCAGCAGCCCGAGGCAGCGGGAGGGGGACGAGCAGTACTTC
>TRBJ1-3|-|TRBV6-5|-
CASSSGIIPSGNTIYF
TGTGCCAGCAGTTCGGGGATCATTCCTTCGGGAAACACCATATATTTT
>TRBJ1-1|-|TRBV27|-
CASSLGEVTEAFF
TGTGCCAGCAGTTTGGGTGAGGTCACTGAAGCTTTCTTT
>TRBJ1-5|-|TRBV2|-
CASSVEVGGRQPQHF
TGTGCCAGCAGTGTAGAGGTTGGGGGGAGACAGCCCCAGCATTTT
>TRBJ2-7|-|TRBV2|-
CASSEGGSHYEQYF
TGTGCCAGCAGTGAAGGGGGCAGCCACTACGAGCAGTACTTC
>TRBJ1-2|-|TRBV2|-
CARVLQASYTF
TGTGCCAGAGTCTTACAGGCGAGCTACACCTTC
>TRBJ2-1|TRBD2|TRBV29-1|-
CSALTLAGDNEQFF
TGCAGCGCCCTGACCCTAGCGGGAGACAATGAGCAGTTCTTC
>TRBJ2-3|TRBD2|TRBV5-1|-
CASRRLAGTDTQYF
TGCGCCAGCCGTCGACTAGCGGGCACAGATACGCAGTATTTT
>TRBJ2-7|TRBD1|TRBV11-2|once
CASSTLLGQGATKYEQYF
TGTGCCAGCAGTACACTTCTCGGACAGGGGGCCACTAAGTACGAGCAGTACTTC
>TRBJ2-2|-|TRBV28|-
CASSPRGTGELFF
TGTGCCAGCAGTCCCCGGGGCACCGGGGAGCTGTTTTTT
>TRBJ2-5|-|TRBV18|-
CASSPNSGETQYF
TGTGCCAGCTCACCTAACAGCGGAGAGACCCAGTACTTC
>TRBJ1-2|-|TRBV25-1|-
CASGLDYGYTF
TGTGCCAGCGGGCTTGACTATGGCTACACCTTC
>TRBJ1-5|TRBD1|TRBV6-5|-
CASSLDREYQPQHF
TGTGCCAGCAGCCTTGACAGGGAGTATCAGCCCCAGCATTTT
>TRBJ2-7|TRBD2|TRBV29-1|-
CSGRTSGRAQQYF
TGCAGCGGGAGGACTAGCGGGAGGGCCCAGCAGTACTTC
>TRBJ1-1|-|TRBV7-8|once
CASTITGTAFF
TGTGCCAGCACCATCACAGGGACGGCTTTCTTT
>TRBJ2-1|TRBD2|TRBV28|-
CASSPLARGSYNEQFF
TGTGCCAGCAGTCCCCTAGCGCGGGGGTCCTACAATGAGCAGTTCTTC
>TRBJ2-7|TRBD2|TRBV27|-
CASSPPSSGGSEQYF
TGTGCCAGCAGTCCTCCAAGTAGCGGGGGGAGCGAGCAGTACTTC
>TRBJ1-6|-|TRBV19|-
CASSNRRLNSPLHF
TGTGCCAGTAGTAACCGCAGGCTAAATTCACCCCTCCACTTT
>TRBJ2-2|TRBD1|TRBV2|-
CASSELWERQGNTGELFF
TGTGCCAGCAGTGAACTTTGGGAAAGACAGGGGAACACCGGGGAGCTGTTTTTT
>TRBJ1-3|TRBD1|TRBV5-1|-
CASSRQGAGNTIYF
TGCGCCAGCAGCAGACAGGGGGCTGGAAACACCATATATTTT
>TRBJ2-7|-|TRBV6-1|-
CASSEREPAEGVGYEQYF
TGTGCCAGCAGTGAACGGGAACCCGCAGAGGGGGTAGGCTACGAGCAGTACTTC
>TRBJ2-7|TRBD2|TRBV5-1|-
CASSLVGLAEYEQYF
TGCGCCAGCAGCTTGGTGGGACTAGCGGAATACGAGCAGTACTTC
>TRBJ2-7|-|TRBV5-4|-
CASSLGLPSSYEQYF
TGTGCCAGCAGCTTGGGACTCCCCAGCTCCTACGAGCAGTACTTC
>TRBJ1-5|TRBD1|TRBV10-3|-
CAIRSDRDQPQHF
TGTGCCATCAGATCGGACAGGGATCAGCCCCAGCATTTT
>TRBJ2-1|TRBD1|TRBV5-5|-
CASSSPSPQGARGNEQFF
TGTGCCAGCAGCTCTCCCAGCCCGCAGGGGGCGAGGGGAAATGAGCAGTTCTTC
>TRBJ2-5|TRBD2|TRBV12-5|-
CASGPPGAGGGETQYF
TGTGCTAGTGGCCCCCCAGGGGCGGGGGGAGGGGAGACCCAGTACTTC
>TRBJ1-1|-|TRBV6-1|-
CASSEIISLEAFF
TGTGCCAGCAGTGAAATAATTTCGTTAGAAGCTTTCTTT
>TRBJ1-5|-|TRBV12-5|-
CASASTSGGGANQPQHF
TGTGCTAGTGCTTCAACCAGCGGGGGGGGAGCTAATCAGCCCCAGCATTTT
>TRBJ2-7|TRBD2|TRBV5-1|once
CASSVSGRAYEQYF
TGCGCCAGCAGCGTTAGCGGGAGAGCCTACGAGCAGTACTTC
>TRBJ2-1|TRBD2|TRBV29-1|-
CSVEGTSGSPTYNEQFF
TGCAGCGTTGAGGGGACTAGCGGGAGTCCGACCTACAATGAGCAGTTCTTC
>TRBJ1-2|-|TRBV29-1|-
CSVANWGLHGRYGYTF
TGCAGCGTCGCGAACTGGGGCCTACATGGTCGGTATGGCTACACCTTC
>TRBJ1-1|-|TRBV6-1|-
CASSEGRGRTEAFF
TGTGCCAGCAGTGAAGGAAGGGGGAGAACTGAAGCTTTCTTT
>TRBJ2-1|TRBD2|TRBV4-1|-
CASSPLAGGSNNEQFF
TGCGCCAGCAGCCCCCTCGCGGGCGGGAGTAACAATGAGCAGTTCTTC
>TRBJ2-7|-|TRBV6-5|-
CASSKSYEQYF
TGTGCCAGCAGTAAGAGCTACGAGCAGTACTTC
>TRBJ2-3|-|TRBV27|-
CASSLYQPSAQGSLAGTDTQYF
TGTGCCAGCAGCCTATATCAACCTTCGGCCCAGGGGAGCTTGGCGGGCACAGATACGCAGTATTTT
>TRBJ2-2|-|TRBV4-1|-
CASSQEAEPSATGELFF
TGCGCCAGCAGCCAAGAAGCTGAGCCTAGCGCGACCGGGGAGCTGTTTTTT
>TRBJ2-7|-|TRBV6-5|-
CASSYVQEDEQYF
TGTGCCAGCAGTTACGTCCAGGAGGACGAGCAGTACTTC
>TRBJ2-1|-|TRBV15|-
CATSREGASYNEQFF
TGTGCCACCAGCAGAGAAGGAGCCTCCTACAATGAGCAGTTCTTC
>TRBJ2-2|TRBD2|TRBV9|once
CASSVSGGGITGELFF
TGTGCCAGCAGCGTAAGCGGGGGGGGGATTACCGGGGAGCTGTTTTTT
>TRBJ2-7|TRBD2|TRBV27|once
CASSPPGLAWYEQYF
TGTGCCAGCAGTCCCCCGGGACTAGCCTGGTACGAGCAGTACTTC
>TRBJ2-5|-|TRBV28|-
CASSTHGGLRETQYF
TGTGCCAGCAGTACCCACGGAGGTCTCAGGGAGACCCAGTACTTC
>TRBJ1-1|-|TRBV5-1|-
CASSLGRGGADTEAFF
TGCGCCAGCAGCTTGGGGCGTGGGGGCGCGGACACTGAAGCTTTCTTT
>TRBJ1-1|-|TRBV25-1|-
CASREGGMNTEAFF
TGTGCCAGCAGGGAGGGAGGGATGAACACTGAAGCTTTCTTT
>TRBJ2-6|TRBD1|TRBV9|-
CASSVGQGARGANVLTF
TGTGCCAGCAGCGTAGGACAGGGGGCGCGTGGGGCCAACGTCCTGACTTTC
>TRBJ2-7|-|TRBV27|-
CASRQGRPYEQYF
TGTGCCAGCAGACAGGGACGACCCTACGAGCAGTACTTC
>TRBJ1-4|TRBD1|TRBV7-6|-
CASSLTRQGATNEKLFF
TGTGCCAGCAGCTTAACTAGACAGGGAGCAACTAATGAAAAACTGTTTTTT
>TRBJ1-1|TRBD1|TRBV7-9|-
CASSPGQKNTEAFF
TGTGCCAGCAGCCCGGGACAGAAAAACACTGAAGCTTTCTTT
>TRBJ2-5|TRBD1|TRBV28|-
CASSPGDREETQYF
TGTGCCAGCAGTCCCGGGGACAGGGAAGAGACCCAGTACTTC
>TRBJ2-3|TRBD2|TRBV4-2|-
CASSPTGLSNTDTQYF
TGTGCCAGCAGCCCAACGGGACTATCCAACACAGATACGCAGTATTTT
>TRBJ2-3|-|TRBV4-2|-
CASSQGSVSVTDTQYF
TGTGCCAGCAGCCAAGGCTCAGTGTCAGTGACAGATACGCAGTATTTT
>TRBJ2-1|TRBD2|TRBV5-8|once
CASSLWSGRLDSYNEQFF
TGTGCCAGCAGCTTGTGGAGCGGGAGGCTGGACTCCTACAATGAGCAGTTCTTC